Listed below are T cell receptor beta chains from one sample, sequenced in a study of cytomegalovirus exposure and HLA in healthy donors. Clones were sequenced by immunoSEQ multiplex PCR, and TCRdb holds only the in-frame ones, with some missing. Of 200,000 to 250,000 clones listed, about four fifths are singletons. Specimen: PBMCs. The source of these receptors is a woman aged 40 to 49 in good health and CMV-seropositive. Each CDR3 is given with its conserved first and last residue. D genes are given only for firm matches. Clone size is shown for a subset of rows, as once, few, many or a class of expanded clone.

DNA: TGTGCCAGCAGCCCTCAGCGGGTTTCTAGCACAGATACGCAGTATTTT; CDR3: CASSPQRVSSTDTQYF; J: TRBJ2-3; length: 16; V: TRBV7-3; size: few; D: NA
DNA: TGTGCCAGCAGTTACAGTAACCGCGGGGCCTACGAGCAGTACTTC; CDR3: CASSYSNRGAYEQYF; J: TRBJ2-7; length: 15; V: TRBV6-5; size: NA; D: NA
DNA: TGTGCCATCCATAAGGGACAGGTCTACGAGCAGTACTTC; CDR3: CAIHKGQVYEQYF; J: TRBJ2-7; length: 13; V: TRBV28; size: NA; D: TRBD1
DNA: TGTGCCATCCGGGGGAGCGAGCCCGGAACCGGGGAGCTGTTTTTT; CDR3: CAIRGSEPGTGELFF; J: TRBJ2-2; length: 15; V: TRBV9; size: NA; D: NA
DNA: TGTGCCAGCAGTTCCCCCCGGTTGACAAGCGGTGGCTACACCTTC; CDR3: CASSSPRLTSGGYTF; J: TRBJ1-2; length: 15; V: TRBV6-5; size: NA; D: NA
DNA: TGTGCCAGCAGCCAGGGACAGGTGAACACTGAAGCTTTCTTT; CDR3: CASSQGQVNTEAFF; J: TRBJ1-1; length: 14; V: TRBV7-2; size: NA; D: TRBD1
DNA: TGTGCCAGCAGCTTAATTTGGGTCGCTAGCGGGCGCAACAATGAGCAGTTCTTC; CDR3: CASSLIWVASGRNNEQFF; J: TRBJ2-1; length: 18; V: TRBV7-9; size: NA; D: TRBD2
DNA: TGTGCTAGCAGCTTAGCTTTAACACAGGACCCCCAGTACTTC; CDR3: CASSLALTQDPQYF; J: TRBJ2-5; length: 14; V: TRBV7-7; size: NA; D: NA
DNA: TGTGCCAGCAGCACAGGGACAGGGGGGTCCTATGGCTACACCTTC; CDR3: CASSTGTGGSYGYTF; J: TRBJ1-2; length: 15; V: TRBV7-9; size: NA; D: TRBD1
DNA: TGTGCCTGGAGTGTACTCGGGGACACTGAAGCTTTCTTT; CDR3: CAWSVLGDTEAFF; J: TRBJ1-1; length: 13; V: TRBV30; size: NA; D: NA
DNA: TGCAGCGTTTGGGGGGGCCCCTTCCAAGAGACCCAGTACTTC; CDR3: CSVWGGPFQETQYF; J: TRBJ2-5; length: 14; V: TRBV29-1; size: NA; D: NA
DNA: TGTGCCAGCGGACAGGGGAACACTGAAGCTTTCTTT; CDR3: CASGQGNTEAFF; J: TRBJ1-1; length: 12; V: TRBV6-6; size: NA; D: TRBD1
DNA: TGCAGTGCCCCGGAGGCCCGGTCGGCTTTCTTT; CDR3: CSAPEARSAFF; J: TRBJ1-1; length: 11; V: TRBV20-1; size: few; D: NA
DNA: TGTGCCAGTATCCCTTGGGGGGGGCGGATGACTGAAGCTTTCTTT; CDR3: CASIPWGGRMTEAFF; J: TRBJ1-1; length: 15; V: TRBV19; size: NA; D: NA
DNA: TGTGCCAGCAGCTTAGTGGGGGCGCAAACTGAAGCTTTCTTT; CDR3: CASSLVGAQTEAFF; J: TRBJ1-1; length: 14; V: TRBV7-9; size: few; D: NA
DNA: TGTGCCAGCAGTGCACCCCAGGGGAAGGACACTGAAGCTTTCTTT; CDR3: CASSAPQGKDTEAFF; J: TRBJ1-1; length: 15; V: TRBV27; size: few; D: NA
DNA: TGTGCCAGCAGTGACTCGGCGGGGTCTAGCACAGATACGCAGTATTTT; CDR3: CASSDSAGSSTDTQYF; J: TRBJ2-3; length: 16; V: TRBV6-4; size: once; D: NA
DNA: TGTGCCATCAGTGAGCTTAGCACCCCCACCGGGGAGCTGTTTTTT; CDR3: CAISELSTPTGELFF; J: TRBJ2-2; length: 15; V: TRBV10-3; size: NA; D: NA
DNA: TGTGCCAGTAGGCCGGGGGGACAAGAGACCCAGTACTTC; CDR3: CASRPGGQETQYF; J: TRBJ2-5; length: 13; V: TRBV19; size: NA; D: TRBD2
DNA: TGTGCCAGTAGTATTCCAGCGGGAAGCACAGATACGCAGTATTTT; CDR3: CASSIPAGSTDTQYF; J: TRBJ2-3; length: 15; V: TRBV19; size: NA; D: TRBD2
DNA: TGTGCCAGCAGCCCCAGAAGGAGCGGGAGGCAAGAGACCCAGTACTTC; CDR3: CASSPRRSGRQETQYF; J: TRBJ2-5; length: 16; V: TRBV7-2; size: NA; D: TRBD2
DNA: TGCGCCAGCAGCCAAGGAGTCAGGGGGACTGAAGCTTTCTTT; CDR3: CASSQGVRGTEAFF; J: TRBJ1-1; length: 14; V: TRBV4-1; size: few; D: TRBD1
DNA: TGTGCTAGTGGTTCCCAAGGAAACACCATATATTTT; CDR3: CASGSQGNTIYF; J: TRBJ1-3; length: 12; V: TRBV12-5; size: NA; D: NA
DNA: TGTGCCAGCAACGGACAGGGGAACTATGGCTACACCTTC; CDR3: CASNGQGNYGYTF; J: TRBJ1-2; length: 13; V: TRBV25-1; size: NA; D: TRBD1
DNA: TGTGCCAGCAGCTTAGGGTGGGGGGGCTCCGAAGCTTTCTTT; CDR3: CASSLGWGGSEAFF; J: TRBJ1-1; length: 14; V: TRBV7-2; size: NA; D: NA
DNA: TGTGCCAGTCAACCCAGGGGGACTAATGAAAAACTGTTTTTT; CDR3: CASQPRGTNEKLFF; J: TRBJ1-4; length: 14; V: TRBV27; size: NA; D: TRBD1
DNA: TGCGCCAGCAGCCAAGAATACCTAGCGTTTAATGAGCAGTTCTTC; CDR3: CASSQEYLAFNEQFF; J: TRBJ2-1; length: 15; V: TRBV4-3; size: NA; D: NA
DNA: TGTGCCAGCAGCTTAGACGGAGGCAGGTACGTGAAGCAGTACTTC; CDR3: CASSLDGGRYVKQYF; J: TRBJ2-7; length: 15; V: TRBV7-2; size: NA; D: NA
DNA: TGTGCCAGCAGGGGTAGCGGAAACAATGAGCAGTTCTTC; CDR3: CASRGSGNNEQFF; J: TRBJ2-1; length: 13; V: TRBV2; size: NA; D: NA
DNA: TGTGCCAGCAGCGTTTTAACAGGGGTTGATGAAGCTTTCTTT; CDR3: CASSVLTGVDEAFF; J: TRBJ1-1; length: 14; V: TRBV9; size: NA; D: TRBD1
DNA: TGTGCCAGCAGCCGGGGACAGTATGGCTACACCTTC; CDR3: CASSRGQYGYTF; J: TRBJ1-2; length: 12; V: TRBV13; size: NA; D: TRBD1
DNA: TGCGCCAGCAGCTTGACGGGACAGAACACTGAAGCTTTCTTT; CDR3: CASSLTGQNTEAFF; J: TRBJ1-1; length: 14; V: TRBV5-1; size: NA; D: NA
DNA: TGCGCCAGCAACGGACAGGTTCGTAGCACAGATACGCAGTATTTT; CDR3: CASNGQVRSTDTQYF; J: TRBJ2-3; length: 15; V: TRBV4-1; size: NA; D: TRBD1
DNA: TGTGCCAGCAGCCCCCGGGACTTAGACACCGGGGAGCTGTTTTTT; CDR3: CASSPRDLDTGELFF; J: TRBJ2-2; length: 15; V: TRBV7-9; size: NA; D: NA
DNA: TGCGCCAGCAGTGAATTGGGGGGGTCCAAAAACATTCAGTACTTC; CDR3: CASSELGGSKNIQYF; J: TRBJ2-4; length: 15; V: TRBV10-1; size: NA; D: TRBD2
DNA: TGTGCCAGCAGCTTAAATCCGACAAAAGCTGAGCAGTTCTTC; CDR3: CASSLNPTKAEQFF; J: TRBJ2-1; length: 14; V: TRBV7-2; size: once; D: NA
DNA: TGTGCCAGCAGCCTGGGGTGGCTAGCGGAGAACCAAGAGACCCAGTACTTC; CDR3: CASSLGWLAENQETQYF; J: TRBJ2-5; length: 17; V: TRBV7-9; size: NA; D: TRBD2
DNA: TGTGCCTGGACCAAGAGGGGGACATTGAACACTGAAGCTTTCTTT; CDR3: CAWTKRGTLNTEAFF; J: TRBJ1-1; length: 15; V: TRBV30; size: NA; D: NA
DNA: TGTGCCAGCAGCTTAGGTAGTGTGCAGCCCCAGCATTTT; CDR3: CASSLGSVQPQHF; J: TRBJ1-5; length: 13; V: TRBV7-6; size: NA; D: NA
DNA: TGCGCCAGCAGCTTGGATCCAGGGAAATACGAGCAGTACTTC; CDR3: CASSLDPGKYEQYF; J: TRBJ2-7; length: 14; V: TRBV5-1; size: NA; D: NA
DNA: TGTGCCATCGAATCGGGTCCGACAGGGGTGGGAGCTTTCTTT; CDR3: CAIESGPTGVGAFF; J: TRBJ1-1; length: 14; V: TRBV10-3; size: NA; D: TRBD1
DNA: TGTGCCAGCAGGGGGGGAATAAGCACAGATACGCAGTATTTT; CDR3: CASRGGISTDTQYF; J: TRBJ2-3; length: 14; V: TRBV2; size: NA; D: NA
DNA: TGTGCCAGCAGCTCGGGCCATACCGGGACAGGGGGATATAATGAAAAACTGTTTTTT; CDR3: CASSSGHTGTGGYNEKLFF; J: TRBJ1-4; length: 19; V: TRBV7-9; size: NA; D: TRBD1
DNA: TGTGCCATCATTCCTTACAGGGGTAGCAATCAGCCCCAGCATTTT; CDR3: CAIIPYRGSNQPQHF; J: TRBJ1-5; length: 15; V: TRBV10-3; size: NA; D: TRBD1
DNA: TGTGCCAGCAGTCCGACCCACGACAGGGTCGAGCAGTACTTC; CDR3: CASSPTHDRVEQYF; J: TRBJ2-7; length: 14; V: TRBV27; size: NA; D: TRBD1
DNA: TGTGCCAGCAGCCTCACCGGTGGGGGCCCCTACAATGAGCAGTTCTTC; CDR3: CASSLTGGGPYNEQFF; J: TRBJ2-1; length: 16; V: TRBV5-6; size: NA; D: NA
DNA: TGTGCCATCAGTGAGCTAGGGGGCGCCTACAATGAGCAGTTCTTC; CDR3: CAISELGGAYNEQFF; J: TRBJ2-1; length: 15; V: TRBV10-3; size: NA; D: TRBD1
DNA: TGTGCCAGCAGTCGAACGGACTCCGGGATGATCGAGCAGTACTTC; CDR3: CASSRTDSGMIEQYF; J: TRBJ2-7; length: 15; V: TRBV6-1; size: NA; D: NA
DNA: TGCGCCAGCAGCTTGGCAGGCGGGGGCCGGGGGAACACTGAAGCTTTCTTT; CDR3: CASSLAGGGRGNTEAFF; J: TRBJ1-1; length: 17; V: TRBV5-1; size: NA; D: NA
DNA: TGTGCCATCCACCCAGGGGCAACTAATGAAAAACTGTTTTTT; CDR3: CAIHPGATNEKLFF; J: TRBJ1-4; length: 14; V: TRBV28; size: NA; D: NA
DNA: TGTGCCAGCAGTGATGGGGAGCGGGGGGGCTCCTACAATGAGCAGTTCTTC; CDR3: CASSDGERGGSYNEQFF; J: TRBJ2-1; length: 17; V: TRBV25-1; size: NA; D: TRBD2
DNA: TGTGCCAGCAGCTCCTACGACAATGAGCAGTTCTTC; CDR3: CASSSYDNEQFF; J: TRBJ2-1; length: 12; V: TRBV9; size: NA; D: NA
DNA: TGTGCCAGCAGCTTGTCAGCGGGGGCCACAGATACGCAGTATTTT; CDR3: CASSLSAGATDTQYF; J: TRBJ2-3; length: 15; V: TRBV5-6; size: NA; D: TRBD2